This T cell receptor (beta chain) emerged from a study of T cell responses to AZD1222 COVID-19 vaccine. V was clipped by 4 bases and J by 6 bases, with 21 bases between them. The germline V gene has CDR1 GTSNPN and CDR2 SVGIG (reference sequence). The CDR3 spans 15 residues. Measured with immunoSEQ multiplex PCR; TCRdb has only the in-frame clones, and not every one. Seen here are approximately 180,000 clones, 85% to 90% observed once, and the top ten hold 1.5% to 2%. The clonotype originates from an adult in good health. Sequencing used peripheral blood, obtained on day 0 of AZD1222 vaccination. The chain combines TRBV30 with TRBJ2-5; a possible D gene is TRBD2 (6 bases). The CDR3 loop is CAWIHAGTAGQTQYF. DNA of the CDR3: TGTGCCTGGATTCACGCCGGGACGGCGGGACAGACCCAGTACTTC. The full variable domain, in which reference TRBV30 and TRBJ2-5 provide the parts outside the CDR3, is SQTIHQWPATLVQPVGSPLSLECTVEGTSNPNLYWYRQAAGRGLQLLFYSVGIGQISSEVPQNLSASRPQDRQFILSSKKLLLSDSGFYLCAWIHAGTAGQTQYFGPGTRLLVL.